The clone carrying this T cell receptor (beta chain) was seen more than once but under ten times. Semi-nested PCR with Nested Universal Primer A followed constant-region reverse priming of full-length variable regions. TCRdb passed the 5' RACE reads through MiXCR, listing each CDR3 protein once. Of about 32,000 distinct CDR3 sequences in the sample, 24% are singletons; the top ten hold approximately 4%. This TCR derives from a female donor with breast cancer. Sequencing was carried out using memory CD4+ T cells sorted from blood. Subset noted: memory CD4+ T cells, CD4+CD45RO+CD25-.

The DNA of the CDR3 is TGCGCCAGCAGCCAAGATCAGGGAGGAGAGCAGTTCTTC. Translated, it gives CASSQDQGGEQFF. The chain links TRBV4-3 to TRBJ2-1, with D maybe TRBD2 (6 bases). Trimming stripped 0 bases from V and 10 bases from J, with 10 bases between. CDR3 length equals 13 residues. Germline CDR1 is LGHNA and CDR2 is YSLEER.